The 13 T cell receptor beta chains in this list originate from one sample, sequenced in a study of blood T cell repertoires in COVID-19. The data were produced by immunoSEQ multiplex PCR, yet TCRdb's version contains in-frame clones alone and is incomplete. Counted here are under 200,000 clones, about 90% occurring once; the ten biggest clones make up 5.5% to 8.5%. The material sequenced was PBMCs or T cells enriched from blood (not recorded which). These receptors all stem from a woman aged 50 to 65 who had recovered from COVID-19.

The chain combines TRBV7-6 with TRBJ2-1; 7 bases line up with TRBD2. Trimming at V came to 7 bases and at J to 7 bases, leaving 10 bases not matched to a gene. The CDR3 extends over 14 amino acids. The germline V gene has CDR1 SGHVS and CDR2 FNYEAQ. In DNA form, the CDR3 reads TGTGCCAGCACCTTCCCGGGACTACAGAATGAGCAGTTCTTC. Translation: CASTFPGLQNEQFF.

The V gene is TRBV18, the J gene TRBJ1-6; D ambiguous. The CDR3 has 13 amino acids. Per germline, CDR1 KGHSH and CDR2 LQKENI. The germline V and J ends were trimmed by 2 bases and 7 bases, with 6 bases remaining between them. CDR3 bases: TGTGCCAGCTCACCAAAGAGGAATTCACCCCTCCACTTT. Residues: CASSPKRNSPLHF.

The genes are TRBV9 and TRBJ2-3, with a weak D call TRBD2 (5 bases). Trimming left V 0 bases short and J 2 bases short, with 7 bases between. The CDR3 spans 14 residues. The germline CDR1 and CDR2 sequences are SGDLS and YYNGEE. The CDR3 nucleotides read TGTGCCAGCAGCGTAGTAGCGCTCACAGATACGCAGTATTTT. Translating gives CASSVVALTDTQYF.

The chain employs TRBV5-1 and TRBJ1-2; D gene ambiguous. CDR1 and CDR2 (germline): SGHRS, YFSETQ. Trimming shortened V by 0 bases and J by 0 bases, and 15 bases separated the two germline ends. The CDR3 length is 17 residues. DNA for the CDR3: TGCGCCAGCAGCTTGGACACGGTCGGGATAGCTAACTATGGCTACACCTTC. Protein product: CASSLDTVGIANYGYTF. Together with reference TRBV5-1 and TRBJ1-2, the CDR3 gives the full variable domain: KAGVTQTPRYLIKTRGQQVTLSCSPISGHRSVSWYQQTPGQGLQFLFEYFSETQRNKGNFPGRFSGRQFSNSRSEMNVSTLELGDSALYLCASSLDTVGIANYGYTFGSGTRLTVV.

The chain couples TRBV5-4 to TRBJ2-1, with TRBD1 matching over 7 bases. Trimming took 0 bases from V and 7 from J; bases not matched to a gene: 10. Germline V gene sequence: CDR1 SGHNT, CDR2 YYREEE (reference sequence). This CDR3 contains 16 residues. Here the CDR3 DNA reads TGTGCCAGCAGCTTGGCCGGGACAGTTGGGGCTAATGAGCAGTTCTTC. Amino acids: CASSLAGTVGANEQFF.

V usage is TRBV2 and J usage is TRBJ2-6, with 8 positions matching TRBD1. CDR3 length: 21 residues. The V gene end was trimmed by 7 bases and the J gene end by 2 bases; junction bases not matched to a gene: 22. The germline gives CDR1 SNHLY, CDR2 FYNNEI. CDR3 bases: TGTGCCAGCACCCCCATACTACGGACAGGGTCAAGGCTGGCTGGGGCCAACGTCCTGACTTTC. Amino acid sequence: CASTPILRTGSRLAGANVLTF.

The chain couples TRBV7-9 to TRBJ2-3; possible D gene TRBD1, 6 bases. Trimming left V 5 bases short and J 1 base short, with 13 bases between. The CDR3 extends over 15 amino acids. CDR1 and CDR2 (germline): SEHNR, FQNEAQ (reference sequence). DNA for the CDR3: TGTGCCAGCAGCACCGGACAGCCTGGCACAGATACGCAGTATTTT. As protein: CASSTGQPGTDTQYF.

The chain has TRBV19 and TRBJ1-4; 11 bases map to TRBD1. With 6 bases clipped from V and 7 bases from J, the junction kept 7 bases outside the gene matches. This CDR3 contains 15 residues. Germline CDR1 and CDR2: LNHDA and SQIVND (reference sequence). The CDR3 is CASRDRGRLGEKLFF. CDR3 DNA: TGTGCCAGTAGGGACAGGGGGCGTCTTGGTGAAAAACTGTTTTTT.

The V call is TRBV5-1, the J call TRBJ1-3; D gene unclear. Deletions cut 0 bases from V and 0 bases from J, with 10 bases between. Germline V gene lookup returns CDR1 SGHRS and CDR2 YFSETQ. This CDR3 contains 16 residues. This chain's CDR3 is CASSLAGSGSGNTIYF. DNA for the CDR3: TGCGCCAGCAGCTTGGCGGGTTCTGGCTCTGGAAACACCATATATTTT.

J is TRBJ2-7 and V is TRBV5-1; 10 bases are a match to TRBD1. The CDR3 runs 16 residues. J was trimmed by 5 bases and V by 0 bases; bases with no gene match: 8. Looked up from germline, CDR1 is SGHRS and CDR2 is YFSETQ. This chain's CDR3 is CASSLARGTGVHEQYF. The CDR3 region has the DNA TGCGCCAGCAGCTTGGCCCGCGGGACAGGGGTCCACGAGCAGTACTTC.

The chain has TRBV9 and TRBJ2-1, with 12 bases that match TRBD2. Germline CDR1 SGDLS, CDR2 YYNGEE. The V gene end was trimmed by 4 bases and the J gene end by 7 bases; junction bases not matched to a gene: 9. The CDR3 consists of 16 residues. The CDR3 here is CASSTETSGRLNEQFF. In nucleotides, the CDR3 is TGTGCCAGCAGCACCGAGACTAGCGGGAGATTAAATGAGCAGTTCTTC.

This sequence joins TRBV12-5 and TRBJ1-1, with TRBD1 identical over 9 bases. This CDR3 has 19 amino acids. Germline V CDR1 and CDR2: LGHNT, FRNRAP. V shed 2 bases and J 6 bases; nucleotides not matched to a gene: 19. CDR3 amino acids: CASGLMGRGPGQGLPEAFF. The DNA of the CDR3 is TGTGCTAGTGGTTTGATGGGTCGTGGCCCGGGACAGGGTCTCCCTGAAGCTTTCTTT.

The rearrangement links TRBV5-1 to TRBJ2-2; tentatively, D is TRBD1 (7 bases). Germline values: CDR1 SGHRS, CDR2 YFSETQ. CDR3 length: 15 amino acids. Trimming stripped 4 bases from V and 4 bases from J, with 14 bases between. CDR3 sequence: CASSAGGLRTGELFF. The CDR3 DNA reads TGCGCCAGCAGCGCAGGGGGACTCCGCACCGGGGAGCTGTTTTTT.